This T cell receptor beta chain was sequenced during a study of shared clonotypes between healthy human individuals. General study results and limits: Researchers sampled blood only, noting tissue repertoires likely differ.

About this clone itself: The antigen is undetermined.

CDR3 length: 14 residues. V lost 0 bases and J 3 bases, leaving 10 bases between the germline ends. The germline gives CDR1 SGDLS, CDR2 YYNGEE. This was a deep-level run. The sequencing of unsorted PBMC DNA took place on ten immunoSEQ deep assay plates. Per the study methods: Junction-only immunoSEQ data arrived without quality scores, meaning filtering differed. The table came from immunoSEQ multiplex PCR; TCRdb's copy has only in-frame clones and leaves some out. V, J and clone size were drawn from that table, and D and trimming were deduced from the DNA. The repertoire holds about 480,000 clones, 79% seen once, with 10% to 15% in the top ten.

The sequencing input was PBMCs. The sequence derives from a woman in her 40s in good health. Some clones in this sample may be carry-over from other donors' samples. The chain couples TRBV9 to TRBJ2-7; D might be TRBD1 (6 bases). The CDR3 DNA reads TGTGCCAGCAGCGTAGATCAGGGGAACTACGAGCAGTACTTC. Translation: CASSVDQGNYEQYF.